The 21 T cell receptor beta chains reported below all come from one sample, sequenced in a study of response to subunit inactivated influenza vaccine. TCRdb called the RT-PCR reads again in MiXCR, with one record for every CDR3 protein. This table has roughly 290,000 distinct CDR3 sequences, 21% appearing once. The sequencing used PBMCs from blood, collected 21 months after vaccination. These receptors were taken from a man between 50 and 69 years old who received an inactivated influenza vaccine.

This clonotype was observed a handful of times. This rearrangement joins TRBV4-3 to TRBJ1-5; D not certain. Germline assignment: CDR1 LGHNA and CDR2 YSLEER. V was trimmed by 0 bases and J by 4 bases, leaving 7 bases between them. This CDR3 spans 14 amino acids. CDR3 DNA: TGCGCCAGCAGCCAAGATTATACGAATCAGCCCCAGCATTTT. It is translated as CASSQDYTNQPQHF.

This clonotype appeared many times. This chain links TRBV3-1 with TRBJ1-2; D is undetermined. The ends were cut back, 6 bases at V and 3 bases at J, with 14 bases in the middle. This CDR3 has 14 residues. Per germline, CDR1 LGHDT and CDR2 YNNKEL (reference sequence). The CDR3 nucleotides are TGTGCCAGCAGGCAGGCCGGGTCCTACTATGGCTACACCTTC. This sequence encodes CASRQAGSYYGYTF.

V gene TRBV30 combines with J gene TRBJ1-1; possible D gene TRBD1, 5 bases. Per germline, CDR1 GTSNPN and CDR2 SVGIG (reference sequence). This CDR3 contains 11 residues. The V end was cut by 5 bases, the J end by 3 bases, with 7 bases between. This CDR3 is CAWGHDTEAFF. In nucleotides, the CDR3 is TGTGCCTGGGGACACGACACTGAAGCTTTCTTT.

In this sample, this clonotype turned up a few times. The chain couples TRBV12-3 or TRBV12-4 to TRBJ2-1, with 8 bases that match TRBD2. The CDR3 runs 16 residues. V trimming: 4 bases; J trimming: 5 bases; junction bases outside the gene matches: 10. This CDR3 is CASSSLERGWDNEQFF. CDR3 sequence (DNA): TGTGCCAGCAGTTCCCTAGAGCGGGGGTGGGACAATGAGCAGTTCTTC.

The rearrangement links TRBV18 to TRBJ1-5; D is perhaps TRBD1 (6 bases). V was trimmed by 5 bases and J by 1 base, leaving 12 bases between them. CDR1 and CDR2 (germline): KGHSH, LQKENI. The CDR3 runs 15 residues. In DNA, the CDR3 is TGTGCCAGCTCAACCGGGACATTGAGCAATCAGCCCCAGCATTTT. Translation gives CASSTGTLSNQPQHF.

Only a few counts were recorded for this clonotype. V gene TRBV19 combines with J gene TRBJ2-2; 8 bases are a match to TRBD2. Germline V CDR1 and CDR2: LNHDA, SQIVND (reference sequence). The CDR3 covers 16 residues. J lost 5 bases, V lost 7 bases, and 12 bases had no gene match. The CDR3 is CASTSTGGGLTGELFF. In DNA, the CDR3 is TGTGCCAGTACCTCGACCGGGGGGGGGCTTACCGGGGAGCTGTTTTTT.

The V call is TRBV2, the J call TRBJ2-4; tentative D call: TRBD1 (6 bases). With 6 bases removed from V and 2 bases from J, the gap between germline ends came to 14 bases. Germline V gene lookup returns CDR1 SNHLY and CDR2 FYNNEI. The CDR3 is made up of 15 amino acids. CDR3 amino acids: CASSQGTTSKNIQYF. The CDR3 bases are TGTGCCAGCAGCCAGGGGACCACCTCCAAAAACATTCAGTACTTC.

This clonotype was detected only a few times. The chain is built from TRBV7-2 and TRBJ1-2; D is perhaps TRBD1 (6 bases). Germline V gene sequence: CDR1 SGHTA, CDR2 FQGNSA. V lost 2 bases, J lost 5 bases, and 12 bases lay in between. The CDR3 covers 14 residues. The DNA for the CDR3 is TGTGCCAGCAGCTTATGGGGGGCTGGGTATGGCTACACCTTC. Residues: CASSLWGAGYGYTF.

The rearrangement uses TRBV7-9 and TRBJ1-2, with a possible D match to TRBD1 (5 bases). Germline CDR1 reads SEHNR; CDR2 reads FQNEAQ (reference sequence). The CDR3 contains 12 residues. V was shortened by 3 bases and J by 7 bases, with 9 bases between the two germline ends. CDR3 in amino acids: CASSFQGPGYTF. DNA of the CDR3: TGTGCCAGCAGCTTCCAGGGACCTGGCTACACCTTC.

The chain couples TRBV4-2 to TRBJ2-3, with unresolved D. Trimming removed 0 bases from V and 4 bases from J, with 5 bases in between. The germline CDR1 and CDR2 sequences are LGHNA and YNFKEQ. CDR3 size: 13 residues. The CDR3, as DNA: TGTGCCAGCAGCCAAGATTATGCAGATACGCAGTATTTT. This encodes CASSQDYADTQYF.

V is TRBV19 and J is TRBJ1-5; 7 nucleotides align to TRBD1. Germline V CDR1 and CDR2: LNHDA, SQIVND (reference sequence). The CDR3 loop spans 14 amino acids. Unmatched junction bases numbered 7, after V lost 11 bases and J lost 0 bases. CDR3 region: CAAWDSYSNQPQHF. CDR3 sequence (DNA): TGTGCCGCTTGGGACAGTTATAGCAATCAGCCCCAGCATTTT.

The V gene is TRBV4-3, the J gene TRBJ2-3; D not resolved. The CDR3 is 16 residues long. Trimming left V 0 bases short and J 0 bases short, with 10 bases between. CDR1 is LGHNA, CDR2 YSLEER, per germline. In DNA form, the CDR3 reads TGCGCCAGCAGCCAAGATGTGGCAATGAGCACAGATACGCAGTATTTT. Translation gives CASSQDVAMSTDTQYF.

This clonotype came up a few times. DNA for the CDR3: TGCAGTGCTAGAGATAGGCAGGGGGCTTGGAATCAGCCCCAGCATTTT. Protein: CSARDRQGAWNQPQHF. The rearrangement uses TRBV20-1 and TRBJ1-5; 8 positions agree with TRBD1. Per the germline V gene, CDR1 is DFQATT and CDR2 is SNEGSKA (reference sequence). V trimming: 0 bases; J trimming: 4 bases; junction bases outside the gene matches: 8. The CDR3 covers 16 residues.

In this sample, this clonotype turned up a few times. The rearrangement links TRBV5-4 to TRBJ1-1, with D possibly being TRBD1 (5 bases). V was cut by 0 bases and J by 4 bases, with 10 bases left in between. Germline V CDR1 and CDR2: SGHNT, YYREEE (reference sequence). This CDR3 contains 14 residues. CDR3 amino acids: CASSLEQEGTEAFF. The DNA for the CDR3 is TGTGCCAGCAGCTTGGAACAGGAGGGCACTGAAGCTTTCTTT.

This clonotype turned up a few times. The chain joins TRBV6-2 or TRBV6-3 to TRBJ2-1, with 7 nucleotides matching TRBD1. V lost 5 bases, J lost 6 bases, and 10 bases stayed unmatched. CDR1 is MNHEY, CDR2 SVGEGT, per germline. This CDR3 contains 15 residues. The CDR3 loop is CASSGRGQVINEQFF. The CDR3 DNA is TGTGCCAGCAGTGGAAGGGGGCAAGTGATCAATGAGCAGTTCTTC.

The rearrangement joins TRBV28 to TRBJ1-2; 8 bases map to TRBD1. V was pared by 5 bases and J by 0 bases, with 11 bases of the junction left unmatched. Germline V gene sequence: CDR1 MDHEN, CDR2 SYDVKM. The CDR3 extends over 17 amino acids. The CDR3 region is CASSPWTGREANYGYTF. For the CDR3, the DNA is TGTGCCAGCAGTCCATGGACAGGGCGGGAGGCTAACTATGGCTACACCTTC.

J is TRBJ1-4 and V is TRBV4-3; TRBD1 matches 9 bases. The trim removed 2 bases at V and 3 bases at J, leaving 10 bases unmatched. The CDR3 covers 18 residues. Germline V gene sequence: CDR1 LGHNA, CDR2 YSLEER. The CDR3 DNA reads as TGCGCCAGCAGCCAACGAAGGACAGGGGACGCGGCTAATGAAAAACTGTTTTTT. Amino acids: CASSQRRTGDAANEKLFF.

This clonotype was counted ten times or more. The chain is built from TRBV5-1 and TRBJ1-3; no clear D gene. V was shortened by 0 bases and J by 0 bases, with 7 bases between the two germline ends. Germline assignment: CDR1 SGHRS and CDR2 YFSETQ. CDR3 length: 15 residues. CDR3 region: CASSLAGSSGNTIYF. In nucleotides, the CDR3 is TGCGCCAGCAGCTTGGCCGGGAGCTCTGGAAACACCATATATTTT.

The chain employs TRBV5-5 and TRBJ1-1, with 7 nucleotides matching TRBD1. J lost 4 bases, V lost 2 bases, and 8 bases had no gene match. CDR1 SGHKS and CDR2 YYEKEE come from the germline V gene (reference sequence). This CDR3 has 15 residues. The CDR3 sequence is CASSFPTGFGTEAFF. In nucleotides, the CDR3 is TGTGCCAGCAGCTTTCCGACAGGGTTTGGCACTGAAGCTTTCTTT.

The gene calls are TRBV7-2 and TRBJ2-3; 8 nucleotides line up with TRBD1. Germline V gene lookup returns CDR1 SGHTA and CDR2 FQGNSA. The CDR3 runs to 15 residues. Trimming took 4 bases from V and 6 from J; bases not matched to a gene: 9. The CDR3 DNA follows: TGTGCCAGCAGCTCACCGGGACAGGCACGGGATACGCAGTATTTT. Translation gives CASSSPGQARDTQYF.

This clonotype was detected only a few times. The rearrangement links TRBV15 to TRBJ2-1, with a weak D call TRBD1 (5 bases). Trimming cost V 2 bases and J 0 bases, with 8 bases left between them. Per the germline V gene, CDR1 is LNHNV and CDR2 is YYDKDF (reference sequence). The CDR3 length is 15 residues. In nucleotides, the CDR3 is TGTGCCACCAGCAGAAGACAGCTCTCCTACAATGAGCAGTTCTTC. It codes for CATSRRQLSYNEQFF.